What follows are 25 T cell receptor beta chains derived from one specimen sequenced in a study of T cell repertoires in cytomegalovirus infection (dated by TCRdb to between 2018 and 2021). Sequencing was performed on an Illumina HiSeq 1500. TCRdb cleaned the public reads at Q25 with fastp, built clones with MiXCR and kept in-frame beta chains. Rows merge per CDR3 protein into single entries with the most common DNA and genes. Recorded for this sample are over 150,000 distinct CDR3 sequences; under 25% of them occurred a single time. The top ten hold 2.9% of the sample. What was sequenced was PBMCs. Every receptor here comes from a human donor in good health (CMV status not recorded). Some clones in this sample may be carry-over from other donors' samples.

This clonotype has ten or more counts. The chain links TRBV7-2 to TRBJ2-3; TRBD2 aligns across 10 bases. The CDR3 loop spans 16 amino acids. With V trimmed by 2 bases and J by 4 bases, 6 bases remained unmatched. CDR1 is SGHTA and CDR2 is FQGNSA in the germline V gene. CDR3: CASSLLPGLAPDTQYF. The CDR3 DNA reads TGTGCCAGCAGCTTACTGCCGGGACTAGCGCCAGATACGCAGTATTTT.

This clonotype was seen only a few times. The V call is TRBV29-1, the J call TRBJ2-3; D possibly corresponds to TRBD1 (6 bases). The CDR3 sequence is 12 residues long. Germline V gene data show CDR1 as SQVTM and CDR2 as ANQGSEA. With 7 bases removed from V and 5 bases from J, the gap between germline ends came to 13 bases. The CDR3 region has the DNA TGCAGCGCGCAACAGGGTTTAGATACGCAGTATTTT. Translation: CSAQQGLDTQYF.

The gene calls are TRBV7-3 and TRBJ2-2; D gene unclear. The V gene lost 5 bases and the J gene lost 2 bases, with 9 bases spanning the gap. The V gene's germline CDR1 is SGHTA and CDR2 FQGTGA. This CDR3 comprises 14 residues. The CDR3 bases are TGTGCCAGCAGCCCCGGGCCCAACACCGGGGAGCTGTTTTTT. It yields the protein CASSPGPNTGELFF.

The genes are TRBV4-1 and TRBJ2-1, with TRBD2 identical over 7 bases. The V gene end was trimmed by 0 bases and the J gene end by 7 bases; junction bases not matched to a gene: 12. The CDR3 loop spans 17 amino acids. Germline CDR1 is MGHRA and CDR2 is YSYEKL. The CDR3 DNA is TGCGCCAGCAGCCAAGAAGCATTTGGGACTATTCGGAATGAGCAGTTCTTC. Translation gives CASSQEAFGTIRNEQFF.

This clonotype has only a few counts. The CDR3 DNA reads as TGCAGTGCTAGAGGGACCTTGGAAGCTTTCTTT. Its protein is CSARGTLEAFF. The chain recombines TRBV20-1 with TRBJ1-1, with unresolved D. CDR1 is DFQATT, CDR2 SNEGSKA, per germline (reference sequence). V was pared by 1 base and J by 8 bases, with 8 bases between. This CDR3 is built from 11 residues.

The J gene is TRBJ2-1, the V gene TRBV28, with 9 bases aligning to TRBD1. The CDR3 consists of 15 residues. CDR1 MDHEN and CDR2 SYDVKM come from the germline V gene. Trimming took 5 bases from V and 8 from J; bases not matched to a gene: 10. The CDR3 reads CASSVPGQGGHEQFF. For the CDR3, the DNA is TGTGCCAGCAGTGTCCCGGGACAGGGTGGACATGAGCAGTTCTTC. Full variable domain (missing parts from reference TRBV28 and TRBJ2-1): DVKVTQSSRYLVKRTGEKVFLECVQDMDHENMFWYRQDPGLGLRLIYFSYDVKMKEKGDIPEGYSVSREKKERFSLILESASTNQTSMYLCASSVPGQGGHEQFFGPGTRLTVL.

This clonotype has just a few counts. The V gene is TRBV15, the J gene TRBJ2-5, with 10 bases aligning to TRBD2. CDR1 is LNHNV and CDR2 is YYDKDF in the germline V gene (reference sequence). This CDR3 is built from 14 residues. Losses at the gene ends were 3 bases for V and 7 bases for J; bases not matched to a gene: 5. CDR3 DNA: TGTGCCACCAGCAGTGGTAGCGGGAGGACGACCCAGTACTTC. This codes for CATSSGSGRTTQYF.

Ten or more counts support this clonotype. The chain is built from TRBV4-2 and TRBJ2-1, with a possible D match to TRBD2 (6 bases). Germline V CDR1 and CDR2: LGHNA, YNFKEQ. The germline V and J ends were trimmed by 3 bases and 5 bases, with 8 bases remaining between them. This CDR3 contains 13 residues. CDR3 nucleotide sequence: TGTGCCAGCAGCCAGGGACTGAACAATGAGCAGTTCTTC. Its translation: CASSQGLNNEQFF.

The gene calls are TRBV29-1 and TRBJ2-5, with 11 bases identical to TRBD1. Losses at the gene ends were 6 bases for V and 9 bases for J; bases not matched to a gene: 6. The germline CDR1 and CDR2 sequences are SQVTM and ANQGSEA. The CDR3 is made up of 12 amino acids. The CDR3 DNA follows: TGCAGCGTCGGACAGGGGGCGTGGGCCCAGTACTTC. Amino acids: CSVGQGAWAQYF.

This clonotype has a count of ten or more. The genes are TRBV11-3 and TRBJ2-1; 11 bases align to TRBD2. V trimming: 2 bases; J trimming: 4 bases; junction bases outside the gene matches: 4. The CDR3 is 16 residues long. Germline-derived CDR1 and CDR2 are SGHNT and YENEEA. The CDR3 DNA reads TGTGCCAGCAGCTTAACCCTAGCGGGAGGTTACAATGAGCAGTTCTTC. It is translated as CASSLTLAGGYNEQFF.

This clonotype was seen at least ten times. This chain links TRBV19 with TRBJ1-1; D not certain. The CDR3 is made up of 12 amino acids. Trimming removed 3 bases from V and 7 bases from J, with 9 bases in between. CDR1 LNHDA and CDR2 SQIVND come from the germline V gene (reference sequence). This CDR3 reads CASSIRWGEAFF. The CDR3 DNA reads TGTGCCAGTAGTATTCGATGGGGTGAAGCTTTCTTT. Looking up the rest from reference TRBV19 and TRBJ1-1 gives the full variable domain: DGGITQSPKYLFRKEGQNVTLSCEQNLNHDAMYWYRQDPGQGLRLIYYSQIVNDFQKGDIAEGYSVSREKKESFPLTVTSAQKNPTAFYLCASSIRWGEAFFGQGTRLTVV.

The rearrangement uses TRBV6-2 or TRBV6-3 and TRBJ2-3; possibly TRBD2 for D (5 bases). The CDR3 runs 14 residues. V dropped 4 bases and J dropped 2 bases, with 10 bases sitting between them. CDR1 and CDR2 from the germline V gene are MNHEY and SVGEGT. The CDR3 nucleotides read TGTGCCAGCAGTTCAGAGGGCCTCACAGATACGCAGTATTTT. Protein: CASSSEGLTDTQYF.

The sample holds many counts of this clonotype. V usage is TRBV7-8 and J usage is TRBJ2-7; 9 nucleotides align to TRBD2. Germline V gene sequence: CDR1 SGHVS, CDR2 FQNEAQ. CDR3 size: 17 residues. V trimming: 4 bases; J trimming: 10 bases; junction bases outside the gene matches: 20. DNA for the CDR3: TGTGCCAGCAGCTCTAAAGGAGGTGATAGCGGGGGTCGTGCACAGTACTTC. Translation: CASSSKGGDSGGRAQYF.

This clonotype was detected a few times. The chain is built from TRBV5-1 and TRBJ1-6, with D tentatively TRBD1 (5 bases). Trimming cost V 2 bases and J 5 bases, with 11 bases left between them. CDR1 and CDR2 (germline): SGHRS, YFSETQ. This CDR3 comprises 15 residues. In DNA, the CDR3 is TGCGCCAGCAGCTTTCGAGGGGCCGATAATTCACCCCTCCACTTT. Encoded protein: CASSFRGADNSPLHF.

The chain recombines TRBV2 with TRBJ1-1, with 10 positions matching TRBD1. This CDR3 has 14 amino acids. Germline CDR1 SNHLY, CDR2 FYNNEI. After removal of 6 bases from V and 3 bases from J, the junction contained 4 bases not matched to a gene. CDR3 loop: CASRGQGLYTEAFF. The CDR3 DNA is TGTGCCAGCAGGGGACAGGGGCTGTACACTGAAGCTTTCTTT.

This clonotype was seen only once. The J gene is TRBJ2-4, the V gene TRBV28; 8 nucleotides match TRBD1. CDR3 length equals 15 residues. The V gene's germline CDR1 is MDHEN and CDR2 SYDVKM. Germline trimming cut 3 bases from V and 7 bases from J; bases unmatched to any gene: 8. The CDR3 sequence: CASSLGTGFRNIQYF. CDR3 DNA: TGTGCCAGCAGTTTGGGGACAGGTTTCAGGAACATTCAGTACTTC.

The chain couples TRBV28 to TRBJ1-2, with D possibly TRBD1 on 5 matching bases. Germline CDR1 is MDHEN and CDR2 is SYDVKM. This CDR3 is 11 amino acids long. Trimming stripped 6 bases from V and 8 bases from J, with 10 bases between. The CDR3 region has the DNA TGTGCCAGCAGCGGACAATACGGCTACACCTTC. This gives the protein CASSGQYGYTF.

This clonotype has just a few counts. The rearrangement joins TRBV30 to TRBJ2-5, with 10 bases fitting TRBD2. The CDR3 sequence is 12 residues long. CDR1 and CDR2 from the germline V gene are GTSNPN and SVGIG (reference sequence). The J segment lost 12 bases and the V segment lost 0 bases, leaving 4 bases of the junction unmatched. The chain's CDR3 is CAWSVLAGREYF. In DNA, the CDR3 is TGTGCCTGGAGTGTACTAGCGGGACGGGAGTACTTC.

Regarding this clonotype: Germline is not matched at one junction end, which may reflect a read error. This sequence joins TRBV7-6 and TRBJ2-6, with a possible D match to TRBD1 (5 bases). The CDR3 is 15 amino acids. The V gene's germline CDR1 is SGHVS and CDR2 FNYEAQ. CDR3 protein: CASSSTASGANALTF. Here the CDR3 DNA reads TGTGCCAGCAGTTCTACGGCTTCTGGGGCCAACGCCCTGACTTTC.

This clonotype has a count of ten or more. V and J are TRBV11-2 and TRBJ2-3; D possibly uses TRBD1 or TRBD2 (5 bases each). The CDR3 is made up of 14 amino acids. V was shortened by 5 bases and J by 4 bases, with 13 bases between the two germline ends. Looked up from germline, CDR1 is SGHAT and CDR2 is FQNNGV. The CDR3: CASSRTRGADTQYF. The CDR3 nucleotides are TGTGCCAGCAGCCGAACCCGGGGCGCAGATACGCAGTATTTT. Filled out from reference TRBV11-2 and TRBJ2-3, the complete variable domain reads EAGVAQSPRYKIIEKRQSVAFWCNPISGHATLYWYQQILGQGPKLLIQFQNNGVVDDSQLPKDRFSAERLKGVDSTLKIQPAKLEDSAVYLCASSRTRGADTQYFGPGTRLTVL.

In this sample, this clonotype turned up a few times. V is TRBV7-2 and J is TRBJ1-3, with D maybe TRBD1 (6 bases). Germline CDR1 and CDR2: SGHTA and FQGNSA. This CDR3 is 15 amino acids long. V lost 5 bases to trimming and J lost 4 bases, with 15 bases between them. The CDR3 nucleotides read TGTGCCAGCAGCCCACAGGGCCCCTCGGGAAACACCATATATTTT. Its translation: CASSPQGPSGNTIYF. The full variable domain, with the rest looked up from reference TRBV7-2 and TRBJ1-3, is GAGVSQSPSNKVTEKGKDVELRCDPISGHTALYWYRQSLGQGLEFLIYFQGNSAPDKSGLPSDRFSAERTGGSVSTLTIQRTQQEDSAVYLCASSPQGPSGNTIYFGEGSWLTVV.

The V call is TRBV20-1, the J call TRBJ1-6; TRBD1 matches at 7 bases. Germline trimming cut 3 bases from V and 1 base from J; bases unmatched to any gene: 3. Germline V gives CDR1 DFQATT, CDR2 SNEGSKA (reference sequence). The CDR3 runs to 15 residues. Here the CDR3 reads CSASTGVSYNSPLHF. CDR3 bases: TGCAGTGCTAGCACAGGGGTGTCCTATAATTCACCCCTCCACTTT.

The chain uses TRBV6-2 or TRBV6-3 and TRBJ2-1, with TRBD2 matching over 7 bases. Germline values: CDR1 MNHEY, CDR2 SVGEGT. This CDR3 is built from 16 residues. V was pared by 1 base and J by 7 bases, with 10 bases of the junction left unmatched. The CDR3 spells CASSYLRDYTQNEQFF. Here the CDR3 DNA reads TGTGCCAGCAGTTACTTAAGGGACTACACTCAAAATGAGCAGTTCTTC.

This clonotype has more than one count but fewer than ten. The chain combines TRBV3-1 with TRBJ1-1; TRBD1 is a possible D gene (5 bases). Germline lookup yields CDR1 LGHDT and CDR2 YNNKEL (reference sequence). This CDR3 contains 15 residues. Trimming shortened V by 1 base and J by 6 bases, and 15 bases separated the two germline ends. The CDR3 DNA reads as TGTGCCAGCAGCCAAGCTCGGAGAGGGGCGGCTGAAGCTTTCTTT. It specifies CASSQARRGAAEAFF. Using reference TRBV3-1 and TRBJ1-1 for the parts outside the CDR3, the full variable domain is DTAVSQTPKYLVTQMGNDKSIKCEQNLGHDTMYWYKQDSKKFLKIMFSYNNKELIINETVPNRFSPKSPDKAHLNLHINSLELGDSAVYFCASSQARRGAAEAFFGQGTRLTVV.

This clonotype was observed a handful of times. The chain combines TRBV5-6 with TRBJ1-5, with 7 bases that match TRBD1. Germline CDR1 is SGHDT and CDR2 is YYEEEE. This CDR3 spans 16 amino acids. The V gene end was trimmed by 5 bases and the J gene end by 3 bases; junction bases not matched to a gene: 11. CDR3 sequence (DNA): TGTGCCAGCAGACGAGGGGCAGGGGGTCCCAATCAGCCCCAGCATTTT. It specifies CASRRGAGGPNQPQHF.